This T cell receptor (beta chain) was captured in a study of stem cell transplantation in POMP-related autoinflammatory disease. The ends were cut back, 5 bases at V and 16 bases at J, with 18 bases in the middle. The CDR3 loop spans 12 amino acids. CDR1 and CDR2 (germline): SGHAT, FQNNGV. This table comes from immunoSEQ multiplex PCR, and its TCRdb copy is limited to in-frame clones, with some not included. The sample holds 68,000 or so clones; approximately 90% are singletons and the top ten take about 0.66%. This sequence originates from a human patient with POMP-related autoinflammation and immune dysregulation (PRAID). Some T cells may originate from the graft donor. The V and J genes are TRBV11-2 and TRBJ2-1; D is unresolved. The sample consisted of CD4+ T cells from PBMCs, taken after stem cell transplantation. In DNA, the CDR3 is TGTGCCAGCAGCCGCGGACGGCTCCCGCCTTTCTTC. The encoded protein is CASSRGRLPPFF. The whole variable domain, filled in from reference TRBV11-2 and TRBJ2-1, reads EAGVAQSPRYKIIEKRQSVAFWCNPISGHATLYWYQQILGQGPKLLIQFQNNGVVDDSQLPKDRFSAERLKGVDSTLKIQPAKLEDSAVYLCASSRGRLPPFFGPGTRLTVL.